A single sample gave rise to the 19 T cell receptor beta chains below, sequenced in a study of identical twins. TCRdb re-called the 5' RACE reads through MiXCR, storing one row per CDR3 protein. The sample contains roughly 1.6 million distinct CDR3 sequences, less than 35% of which appear only once. The sequenced sample was cord blood. These receptors all stem from a newborn girl in good health.

This clonotype has ten or more counts. The chain employs TRBV12-3 or TRBV12-4 and TRBJ1-2; D possibly corresponds to TRBD1 (6 bases). The V end lost 6 bases, the J end lost 1 base, and 12 bases lay between the germline ends. The CDR3 length is 14 residues. CDR3 protein: CASSLQGLNYGYTF. CDR3 in DNA: TGTGCCAGCAGCCTACAGGGCCTTAACTATGGCTACACCTTC.

The V gene is TRBV20-1, the J gene TRBJ2-5; TRBD2 agrees at 7 bases. V was pared by 0 bases and J by 5 bases, with 6 bases of the junction left unmatched. The CDR3 extends over 14 amino acids. The germline CDR1 and CDR2 sequences are DFQATT and SNEGSKA (reference sequence). CDR3 protein: CSARDPFGRETQYF. The CDR3 region has the DNA TGCAGTGCTAGAGATCCTTTCGGGAGGGAGACCCAGTACTTC.

The chain combines TRBV5-6 with TRBJ1-5; D call uncertain. There are 16 residues in the CDR3. Germline CDR1 and CDR2: SGHDT and YYEEEE. The V end lost 2 bases, the J end lost 4 bases, and 16 bases lay between the germline ends. CDR3: CASSLSWEKGNQPQHF. The CDR3 region has the DNA TGTGCCAGCAGCTTATCCTGGGAGAAGGGAAATCAGCCCCAGCATTTT.

The chain employs TRBV20-1 and TRBJ2-5, with 13 nucleotides matching TRBD2. The J call may not be correct, given that the DNA end is closer to TRBJ2-4. There are 16 residues in the CDR3. Germline assignment: CDR1 DFQATT and CDR2 SNEGSKA (reference sequence). CDR3: CSATGLAGVQKNIQYF. The CDR3 DNA reads TGCAGTGCCACCGGACTAGCGGGAGTGCAGAAAAACATTCAGTACTTC.

This clonotype occurred a few times. This rearrangement joins TRBV3-1 to TRBJ1-5; perhaps TRBD1 as D (5 bases). V lost 4 bases to trimming and J lost 0 bases, with 19 bases between them. Germline loops: CDR1 LGHDT, CDR2 YNNKEL (reference sequence). The length of the CDR3 is 18 residues. CDR3 bases: TGTGCCAGCAGCCCGATCCCCCGGGACGGAATTAGCAATCAGCCCCAGCATTTT. Its translation is CASSPIPRDGISNQPQHF. Full variable domain (remainder filled in from reference TRBV3-1 and TRBJ1-5): DTAVSQTPKYLVTQMGNDKSIKCEQNLGHDTMYWYKQDSKKFLKIMFSYNNKELIINETVPNRFSPKSPDKAHLNLHINSLELGDSAVYFCASSPIPRDGISNQPQHFGDGTRLSIL.

This chain uses TRBV20-1 with TRBJ2-5; the match to TRBD2 covers 13 bases. The J call is uncertain, as TRBJ2-7 better fits the DNA end. Looked up from germline, CDR1 is DFQATT and CDR2 is SNEGSKA (reference sequence). This CDR3 is built from 15 residues. The CDR3 loop is CSATGLAGVAHEQYF. CDR3 sequence (DNA): TGCAGTGCTACCGGACTAGCGGGAGTTGCCCACGAGCAGTACTTC.

The table lists this clonotype with a few counts. The genes are TRBV11-3 and TRBJ2-1, with TRBD2 identical over 10 bases. Trimming removed 5 bases from V and 4 bases from J; junction bases left unmatched: 5. CDR1 and CDR2 from the germline V gene are SGHNT and YENEEA. The CDR3 is 15 amino acids. DNA for the CDR3: TGTGCCAGCAGCCCTAGCGGGAGAAATTACAATGAGCAGTTCTTC. It yields the protein CASSPSGRNYNEQFF. The complete variable domain, with remaining parts taken from reference TRBV11-3 and TRBJ2-1, reads EAGVVQSPRYKIIEKKQPVAFWCNPISGHNTLYWYLQNLGQGPELLIRYENEEAVDDSQLPKDRFSAERLKGVDSTLKIQPAELGDSAVYLCASSPSGRNYNEQFFGPGTRLTVL.

The V call is TRBV28, the J call TRBJ2-5; maybe TRBD2 (5 bases). The germline V gene has CDR1 MDHEN and CDR2 SYDVKM. This CDR3 is 14 amino acids long. V lost 3 bases, J lost 4 bases, and 12 bases lay in between. The chain's CDR3 is CASSLLYAGETQYF. The CDR3 region has the DNA TGTGCCAGCAGTTTGCTTTACGCGGGAGAGACCCAGTACTTC.

The table lists this clonotype with a few counts. This rearrangement joins TRBV29-1 to TRBJ2-2; D perhaps matches TRBD2 (5 bases). V gave up 0 bases and J gave up 0 bases, with 11 bases separating them. This CDR3 is 16 amino acids long. Germline V lookup: CDR1 SQVTM, CDR2 ANQGSEA. The CDR3 nucleotides read TGCAGCGTTGAAGATCGCGGGTCCTCGAACACCGGGGAGCTGTTTTTT. Amino acid sequence: CSVEDRGSSNTGELFF.

The table lists this clonotype with a few counts. The chain combines TRBV27 with TRBJ2-1, with TRBD2 as a possible D gene (5 bases). Trimming took off 5 bases at V and 6 bases at J, with 14 bases between the two ends. Germline-derived CDR1 and CDR2 are MNHEY and SMNVEV (reference sequence). The CDR3 has 14 amino acids. CDR3 DNA: TGTGCCAGCAGTCCGGAGGTAGCGAGCAATGAGCAGTTCTTC. It is translated as CASSPEVASNEQFF.

The chain recombines TRBV29-1 with TRBJ1-2, with no clear D. Germline CDR1 reads SQVTM; CDR2 reads ANQGSEA. V was pared by 0 bases and J by 8 bases, with 7 bases between. CDR3 length equals 11 residues. CDR3 nucleotide sequence: TGCAGCGTTGAAGACCAGAACGGCTACACCTTC. This encodes CSVEDQNGYTF.

The genes are TRBV12-3 or TRBV12-4 and TRBJ1-5; D might be TRBD1 (5 bases). V was cut by 5 bases and J by 1 base, with 15 bases left in between. The length of the CDR3 is 16 residues. In nucleotides, the CDR3 is TGTGCCAGCAGTCTAGGGGAGGGAAGGAGCAATCAGCCCCAGCATTTT. It yields the protein CASSLGEGRSNQPQHF.

This clonotype was seen once. The chain has TRBV27 and TRBJ1-2; a weak D match, TRBD1 (5 bases). Per the germline V gene, CDR1 is MNHEY and CDR2 is SMNVEV (reference sequence). This CDR3 contains 14 residues. Trimming took 5 bases from V and 5 from J, leaving 15 bases between them. The CDR3 protein is CASSPSGQPYGYTF. CDR3 DNA: TGTGCCAGCAGTCCTTCGGGGCAGCCATATGGCTACACCTTC.

Details on this clonotype: One junction end does not reproduce the germline sequence, and a read error may be involved. V usage is TRBV5-1 and J usage is TRBJ2-1; 8 bases agree with TRBD2. Germline lookup yields CDR1 SGHRS and CDR2 YFSETQ. This CDR3 region has 15 residues. The CDR3 DNA reads as TGCGCCAACAGCTTGGGACCAGCGGGAGACAATGAGCAGTTCTTC. Protein product: CANSLGPAGDNEQFF.

This clonotype was observed a few times. V usage is TRBV24-1 and J usage is TRBJ2-3, with 11 bases that match TRBD2. Losses at the gene ends were 9 bases for V and 1 base for J; bases not matched to a gene: 11. This CDR3 spans 17 amino acids. CDR1 and CDR2 (germline): KGHDR, SFDVKD. In DNA form, the CDR3 reads TGTGCCACCGCCCCTAGCGGGGGGCTTCAGGGCACAGATACGCAGTATTTT. This translates into CATAPSGGLQGTDTQYF.

The chain employs TRBV5-1 and TRBJ1-6; TRBD1 aligns across 9 bases. The CDR3 consists of 16 residues. The germline V gene has CDR1 SGHRS and CDR2 YFSETQ. The V gene end was trimmed by 2 bases and the J gene end by 9 bases; junction bases not matched to a gene: 9. CDR3 DNA: TGCGCCAGCAGCTTCGATCGCCGGACAGGGGTTTCACCCCTCCACTTT. This encodes CASSFDRRTGVSPLHF.

In its sample, this clonotype was seen a few times. This chain links TRBV7-2 with TRBJ2-1; 9 positions match TRBD1. The CDR3 is made up of 16 amino acids. Germline V gives CDR1 SGHTA, CDR2 FQGNSA. J gave up 1 base and V 3 bases, and 4 bases lay outside the gene matches. The CDR3 here is CASSFRDRVSYNEQFF. The CDR3 coding sequence is TGTGCCAGCAGCTTCCGGGACAGGGTATCCTACAATGAGCAGTTCTTC.

The chain is built from TRBV19 and TRBJ1-5; perhaps TRBD1 as D (6 bases). This CDR3 contains 16 residues. From germline, CDR1 is LNHDA and CDR2 SQIVND (reference sequence). Trimming took off 4 bases at V and 4 bases at J, with 17 bases between the two ends. The CDR3 region is CASSTSGQLGNQPQHF. CDR3 bases: TGTGCCAGTAGTACAAGCGGACAGTTGGGAAATCAGCCCCAGCATTTT.

The chain combines TRBV6-1 with TRBJ2-4; 8 nucleotides align to TRBD2. Germline assignment: CDR1 MNHNS and CDR2 SASEGT. CDR3 size: 15 residues. The V segment lost 8 bases and the J segment 0 bases; nucleotides outside the gene matches: 6. The CDR3 nucleotides read TGTGCCAGCGGTGGAGCGGGAGTAGCCAAAAACATTCAGTACTTC. It encodes CASGGAGVAKNIQYF.